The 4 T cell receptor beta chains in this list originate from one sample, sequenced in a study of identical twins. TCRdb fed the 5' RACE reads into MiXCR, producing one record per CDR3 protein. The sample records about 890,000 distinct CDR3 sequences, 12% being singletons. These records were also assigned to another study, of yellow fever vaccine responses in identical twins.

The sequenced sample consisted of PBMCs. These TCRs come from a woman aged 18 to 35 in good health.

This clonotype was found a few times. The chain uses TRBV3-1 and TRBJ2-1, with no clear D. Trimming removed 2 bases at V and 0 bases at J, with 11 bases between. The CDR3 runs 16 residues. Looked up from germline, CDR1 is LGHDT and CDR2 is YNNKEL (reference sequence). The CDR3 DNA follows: TGTGCCAGCAGCCAAAGCGTTGGGGTCTCCTACAATGAGCAGTTCTTC. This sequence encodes CASSQSVGVSYNEQFF.

The DNA for the CDR3 is TGTGCCAGCAGCTGGGGTTACGGGACAGCCGCGAACACCGGGGAGCTGTTTTTT. It is translated as CASSWGYGTAANTGELFF. The chain employs TRBV11-1 and TRBJ2-2; 7 bases align to TRBD1. Germline lookup yields CDR1 SGHAT and CDR2 FQDESV (reference sequence). V gave up 4 bases and J gave up 0 bases; unmatched junction bases: 11. CDR3 size: 18 residues.

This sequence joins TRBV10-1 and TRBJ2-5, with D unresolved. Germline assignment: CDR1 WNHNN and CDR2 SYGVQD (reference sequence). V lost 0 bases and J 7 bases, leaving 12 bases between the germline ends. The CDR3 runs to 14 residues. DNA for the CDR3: TGCGCCAGCAGTGAGTCTTCCCAGCTGGGGACCCAGTACTTC. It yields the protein CASSESSQLGTQYF.

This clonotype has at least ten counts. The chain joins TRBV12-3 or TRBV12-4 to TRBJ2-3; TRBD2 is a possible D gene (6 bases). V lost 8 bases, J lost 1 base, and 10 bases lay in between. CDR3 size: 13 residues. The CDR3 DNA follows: TGTGCCAGCGCGGGACTCCGCACAGATACGCAGTATTTT. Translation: CASAGLRTDTQYF.